A selection of T cell receptor beta chains follows, all from one sample in a study of tumour-infiltrating T cells in Burkitt lymphoma. The assay was immunoSEQ multiplex PCR, and TCRdb's table has in-frame clones only and misses some. This sample has approximately 4,000 clones; around 15% occur once, and the top ten carry over 20%. The source material was tumor tissue. The receptors here all came from a human donor with Burkitt lymphoma. Both conserved end residues are part of each CDR3. The order of the fields is V gene, D gene, clone size, J gene, CDR3 protein, CDR3 DNA. A D gene is named only where the DNA matches it firmly. Some rows mark clone size as missing; the rest say once, few, many or name a class of expanded clone.

V: TRBV11-2
D: TRBD2
size: NA
J: TRBJ2-1
CDR3: CASSSLSGGEIDNEQFF
DNA: TGTGCCAGCAGCTCTCTTAGCGGGGGGGAGATAGACAATGAGCAGTTCTTC

V: TRBV9
D: NA
size: few
J: TRBJ2-7
CDR3: CASGSLYEQYF
DNA: TGTGCCAGCGGATCCTTATACGAGCAGTACTTC

V: TRBV10-3
D: TRBD2
size: few
J: TRBJ2-7
CDR3: CAISESNPWTSGSYEQYF
DNA: TGTGCCATCAGTGAGTCGAACCCATGGACTAGCGGGAGTTACGAGCAGTACTTC

V: TRBV5-6
D: NA
size: NA
J: TRBJ2-7
CDR3: CASSLGGVGYEQYF
DNA: TGTGCCAGCAGCTTGGGGGGGGTCGGCTACGAGCAGTACTTC

V: TRBV27
D: NA
size: once
J: TRBJ2-1
CDR3: CASSLRANEQFF
DNA: TGTGCCAGCAGTCTCAGAGCCAATGAGCAGTTCTTC

V: TRBV9
D: NA
size: NA
J: TRBJ1-3
CDR3: CASMGDPYSGNTIYF
DNA: TGTGCCAGCATGGGGGATCCTTACTCTGGAAACACCATATATTTT

V: TRBV5-4
D: TRBD2
size: NA
J: TRBJ2-7
CDR3: CASSSAATSGRYEQYF
DNA: TGTGCCAGCAGCTCTGCGGCGACTAGCGGGAGATACGAGCAGTACTTC

V: TRBV7-2
D: TRBD2
size: NA
J: TRBJ2-1
CDR3: CASSLTSGGSEQFF
DNA: TGTGCCAGCAGCTTAACTAGCGGGGGGTCCGAGCAGTTCTTC

V: TRBV5-1
D: TRBD2
size: NA
J: TRBJ2-5
CDR3: CASSFRAGGETQYF
DNA: TGCGCCAGCAGCTTCAGGGCCGGGGGGGAGACCCAGTACTTC

V: TRBV10-2
D: NA
size: NA
J: TRBJ1-1
CDR3: CASSEPDLLDSFF
DNA: TGCGCCAGCAGTGAGCCAGACCTCCTGGATTCTTTCTTT

V: TRBV9
D: NA
size: few
J: TRBJ1-1
CDR3: CASSVGSGGGNTEAFF
DNA: TGTGCCAGCAGCGTAGGAAGCGGAGGGGGGAACACTGAAGCTTTCTTT

V: TRBV28
D: NA
size: few
J: TRBJ2-2
CDR3: CASSLLDLVDTGELFF
DNA: TGTGCCAGCAGTTTATTGGACCTAGTGGACACCGGGGAGCTGTTTTTT

V: TRBV10-1
D: NA
size: NA
J: TRBJ1-2
CDR3: CASSEVTGNGYTF
DNA: TGCGCCAGCAGTGAGGTCACAGGTAATGGCTACACCTTC

V: TRBV2
D: NA
size: few
J: TRBJ1-5
CDR3: CASSERGMSNQPQHF
DNA: TGTGCCAGCAGTGAAAGAGGGATGAGCAATCAGCCCCAGCATTTT

V: TRBV23-1
D: TRBD1
size: NA
J: TRBJ2-7
CDR3: CASSPLDRGEYEQYF
DNA: TGCGCCAGCAGTCCCCTGGACAGGGGTGAATACGAGCAGTACTTC

V: TRBV5-8
D: TRBD1
size: few
J: TRBJ1-5
CDR3: CASSNTGTVGVYLPQHF
DNA: TGTGCCAGCAGCAACACCGGGACAGTCGGTGTTTATTTGCCCCAGCATTTT

V: TRBV7-3
D: TRBD1
size: few
J: TRBJ2-2
CDR3: CASSLGQATGELFF
DNA: TGTGCCAGCAGCTTAGGACAGGCCACCGGGGAGCTGTTTTTT

V: TRBV27
D: NA
size: NA
J: TRBJ1-1
CDR3: CASSYRDGSTEAFF
DNA: TGTGCCAGCAGTTATCGGGATGGTAGCACTGAAGCTTTCTTT

V: TRBV29-1
D: NA
size: few
J: TRBJ1-4
CDR3: CSVSLGSTNEKLFF
DNA: TGCAGCGTTTCCTTAGGGAGCACTAATGAAAAACTGTTTTTT

V: TRBV10-3
D: TRBD2
size: NA
J: TRBJ2-1
CDR3: CAISEFGTSGELYNEQFF
DNA: TGTGCCATCAGTGAGTTTGGGACTAGCGGGGAACTCTACAATGAGCAGTTCTTC

V: TRBV19
D: NA
size: NA
J: TRBJ2-4
CDR3: CASTPDWIAKNIQYF
DNA: TGTGCCAGTACCCCAGACTGGATAGCCAAAAACATTCAGTACTTC

V: TRBV15
D: TRBD1
size: few
J: TRBJ1-5
CDR3: CATSRDSGGHQPQHF
DNA: TGTGCCACCAGCAGAGATTCAGGGGGGCATCAGCCCCAGCATTTT

V: TRBV7-8
D: TRBD2
size: NA
J: TRBJ2-7
CDR3: CASSLAWRGSSYEQYF
DNA: TGTGCCAGCAGCTTAGCCTGGCGGGGGAGCTCCTACGAGCAGTACTTC

V: TRBV29-1
D: NA
size: few
J: TRBJ1-4
CDR3: CSAVTATNEKLFF
DNA: TGCAGCGCCGTGACAGCAACTAATGAAAAACTGTTTTTT

V: TRBV18
D: NA
size: NA
J: TRBJ1-3
CDR3: CASTQTAAGNTIYF
DNA: TGTGCCAGCACCCAGACAGCCGCTGGAAACACCATATATTTT

V: TRBV9
D: TRBD2
size: NA
J: TRBJ2-7
CDR3: CASSVRSGGPYEQYF
DNA: TGTGCCAGCAGCGTAAGGTCGGGAGGGCCATACGAGCAGTACTTC

V: TRBV6-5
D: NA
size: few
J: TRBJ2-2
CDR3: CASRRNVGELFF
DNA: TGTGCCAGCAGGCGTAACGTCGGGGAGCTGTTTTTT

V: TRBV6-6
D: NA
size: few
J: TRBJ2-7
CDR3: CASSSVKGAYEQYF
DNA: TGTGCCAGCAGTTCGGTTAAAGGGGCCTACGAGCAGTACTTC

V: TRBV5-4
D: TRBD1
size: NA
J: TRBJ2-5
CDR3: CASSADRVRETQYF
DNA: TGTGCCAGCAGCGCGGACAGGGTGAGAGAGACCCAGTACTTC

V: TRBV7-8
D: TRBD1
size: few
J: TRBJ2-2
CDR3: CASTLNRGGTGELFF
DNA: TGTGCCAGCACCCTCAACAGGGGTGGGACCGGGGAGCTGTTTTTT

V: TRBV5-1
D: TRBD1
size: few
J: TRBJ1-1
CDR3: CASSWTGFPEAFF
DNA: TGCGCCAGCAGCTGGACAGGCTTCCCTGAAGCTTTCTTT

V: TRBV5-4
D: TRBD2
size: NA
J: TRBJ2-1
CDR3: CASSLDRTSGSNEQFF
DNA: TGTGCCAGCAGCTTGGACAGGACTAGCGGGAGTAATGAGCAGTTCTTC

V: TRBV7-2
D: NA
size: few
J: TRBJ2-7
CDR3: CASSLGGVYSYEQYF
DNA: TGTGCCAGCAGCTTAGGGGGGGTTTACTCCTACGAGCAGTATTTC

V: TRBV4-2
D: TRBD1
size: few
J: TRBJ1-4
CDR3: CASSQGDRGQSNKKLFF
DNA: TGTGCCAGCAGCCAAGGGGACAGGGGGCAAAGTAATAAAAAACTGTTTTTT

V: TRBV30
D: NA
size: few
J: TRBJ2-2
CDR3: CAWSVEGLDTGELFF
DNA: TGTGCCTGGAGTGTTGAGGGGCTAGACACCGGGGAGCTGTTTTTT

V: TRBV4-1
D: NA
size: few
J: TRBJ2-7
CDR3: CASSQGAGEQYF
DNA: TGCGCCAGCAGCCAGGGGGCAGGGGAGCAGTACTTC

V: TRBV5-4
D: TRBD1
size: few
J: TRBJ2-2
CDR3: CASSIPGQGKAGELFF
DNA: TGTGCCAGCAGCATACCGGGACAGGGTAAAGCCGGGGAGCTGTTTTTT

V: TRBV5-1
D: NA
size: NA
J: TRBJ2-5
CDR3: CASSSSPGGQEIQYF
DNA: TGCGCCAGCAGCTCATCCCCTGGAGGACAAGAGATCCAGTACTTC

V: TRBV14
D: NA
size: few
J: TRBJ1-2
CDR3: CASSVGNYGYTF
DNA: TGTGCCAGCAGCGTCGGTAACTATGGCTACACCTTC

V: TRBV30
D: TRBD1
size: NA
J: TRBJ2-7
CDR3: CAWRKSRQGAQCYF
DNA: TGTGCCTGGAGGAAGTCGAGACAGGGGGCTCAGTGTTACTTC

V: TRBV4-2
D: NA
size: NA
J: TRBJ2-5
CDR3: CASSQFPRAGTQYF
DNA: TGTGCCAGCAGCCAATTCCCGCGGGCAGGGACCCAGTACTTC

V: TRBV9
D: NA
size: few
J: TRBJ2-3
CDR3: CASSASGGSTDMQYF
DNA: TGTGCCAGCAGCGCATCAGGGGGGAGCACAGATATGCAGTATTTT

V: TRBV9
D: TRBD1
size: once
J: TRBJ2-1
CDR3: CASSVRQGRLSYNEQFF
DNA: TGTGCCAGCAGCGTACGACAGGGGAGGTTGTCCTACAATGAGCAGTTCTTC

V: TRBV30
D: TRBD1
size: few
J: TRBJ2-7
CDR3: CAWAGNRGYEQYF
DNA: TGTGCCTGGGCCGGGAACAGGGGCTACGAGCAGTACTTC

V: TRBV9
D: NA
size: few
J: TRBJ1-3
CDR3: CASSVAGISGNTIYF
DNA: TGTGCCAGCAGCGTAGCGGGGATCTCTGGAAACACCATATATTTT